Below are 14 T cell receptor beta chains sequenced from a single sample in a study of blood T cell repertoires in COVID-19. Only in-frame clones appear in the TCRdb table, and some are missing; sequencing was by immunoSEQ multiplex PCR. The sample records 95,000 to 150,000 clones, approximately 90% being singletons. Sequencing used peripheral blood. The source is a middle-aged man with acute or convalescent COVID-19.

The rearrangement uses TRBV7-9 and TRBJ1-2; D might be TRBD1 (5 bases). The germline V gene has CDR1 SEHNR and CDR2 FQNEAQ (reference sequence). Trimming cost V 3 bases and J 2 bases, with 7 bases left between them. There are 13 residues in the CDR3. The CDR3 sequence is CASSFGGNYGYTF. CDR3 bases: TGTGCCAGCAGCTTCGGGGGGAACTATGGCTACACCTTC.

The V gene is TRBV21-1, the J gene TRBJ1-5; the D call TRBD1 from the table was never checked on the DNA. TRBV21-1 is noted as a pseudogene. This CDR3 spans 19 amino acids. The CDR3 nucleotides are TGTGCCAGCAGCAGCGACAGGGGAGCCACGAGGGGTGGCAATCAGCCCCAGCATTTT. This codes for CASSSDRGATRGGNQPQHF.

V usage is TRBV7-2 and J usage is TRBJ1-6, with 9 nucleotides matching TRBD1. J was trimmed by 10 bases and V by 4 bases; bases with no gene match: 11. Looked up from germline, CDR1 is SGHTA and CDR2 is FQGNSA. This CDR3 has 16 residues. CDR3 in amino acids: CASSSRTGERWSPLHF. The CDR3 nucleotides read TGTGCCAGCAGCTCCCGGACAGGGGAAAGATGGTCACCCCTCCACTTT.

The rearrangement uses TRBV7-9 and TRBJ2-1, with 12 bases identical to TRBD2. The V and J ends lost 1 base and 4 bases, in that order; junction bases with no gene match: 5. The CDR3 runs to 17 residues. CDR1 and CDR2 (germline): SEHNR, FQNEAQ (reference sequence). The CDR3 protein is CASSLVLAGGGYNEQFF. As DNA, the CDR3 is TGTGCCAGCAGCTTAGTCCTAGCGGGAGGGGGATACAATGAGCAGTTCTTC.

V gene TRBV5-1 combines with J gene TRBJ1-1, with D possibly TRBD1 on 5 matching bases. In germline, CDR1 is SGHRS, CDR2 YFSETQ. This CDR3 is built from 14 residues. V was clipped by 4 bases and J by 3 bases, with 13 bases between them. Here the CDR3 DNA reads TGCGCCAGCAGCCCCTCAGGGCGGCACACTGAAGCTTTCTTT. It translates to CASSPSGRHTEAFF.

The chain employs TRBV30 and TRBJ1-4; D might be TRBD1 (5 bases). Germline V gene data show CDR1 as GTSNPN and CDR2 as SVGIG (reference sequence). Trimming took 8 bases from V and 7 from J, leaving 11 bases between them. The CDR3 runs 11 residues. Here the CDR3 reads CAAQAPEKLFF. The CDR3, as DNA: TGTGCCGCACAGGCCCCTGAAAAACTGTTTTTT.

The chain is built from TRBV7-8 and TRBJ2-3; TRBD2 matches 9 bases. V lost 5 bases to trimming and J lost 6 bases; unmatched junction nucleotides: 9. Germline values: CDR1 SGHVS, CDR2 FQNEAQ. The CDR3 is made up of 15 amino acids. In nucleotides, the CDR3 is TGTGCCAGCAGCCCATGGGCGGGAGGGCCCGATACGCAGTATTTT. It encodes CASSPWAGGPDTQYF.

This sequence joins TRBV7-9 and TRBJ2-1, with a weak D call TRBD2 (6 bases). Trimming shortened V by 5 bases and J by 2 bases, and 13 bases separated the two germline ends. This CDR3 has 15 amino acids. CDR1 and CDR2 from the germline V gene are SEHNR and FQNEAQ (reference sequence). DNA of the CDR3: TGTGCCAGCAGCCCCGGGAGCAACGCCTACAATGAGCAGTTCTTC. Protein: CASSPGSNAYNEQFF.

This clone appeared once. The gene calls are TRBV19 and TRBJ2-1, with D perhaps matching TRBD2 (6 bases). Germline CDR1 LNHDA, CDR2 SQIVND (reference sequence). The CDR3 is 15 amino acids. V lost 5 bases and J lost 4, with 15 bases in between. CDR3 sequence (DNA): TGTGCCAGTAGTCCGACTAGTTTTGCGTACAATGAGCAGTTCTTC. It translates to CASSPTSFAYNEQFF.

V usage is TRBV9 and J usage is TRBJ2-1; 8 bases align to TRBD2. Germline trimming cut 0 bases from V and 7 bases from J; bases unmatched to any gene: 6. The CDR3 sequence is 15 residues long. CDR1 SGDLS and CDR2 YYNGEE come from the germline V gene. CDR3 DNA sequence: TGTGCCAGCAGCGTAGGGGGCGGGAGGATGAATGAGCAGTTCTTC. It codes for CASSVGGGRMNEQFF.

The sample holds one count of this clone. The genes are TRBV12-3 or TRBV12-4 and TRBJ1-2; 8 bases align to TRBD1. CDR3 length: 12 residues. Losses at the gene ends were 4 bases for V and 14 bases for J; bases not matched to a gene: 9. The CDR3 region is CASSSGTGLRTF. CDR3 DNA: TGTGCCAGCAGTTCCGGGACAGGCCTACGGACCTTC.

This rearrangement joins TRBV6-5 to TRBJ1-1; 10 bases match TRBD1. Germline CDR1 is MNHEY and CDR2 is SVGAGI. Trimming cost V 6 bases and J 1 base; bases outside gene matches: 2. The CDR3 totals 14 residues. The CDR3 sequence is CASSRTGGNTEAFF. The CDR3 DNA reads TGTGCCAGCAGCAGGACAGGGGGGAACACTGAAGCTTTCTTT.

The chain links TRBV11-3 to TRBJ2-1; 9 nucleotides match TRBD2. The CDR3 length is 15 residues. Germline loops: CDR1 SGHNT, CDR2 YENEEA. Germline trimming cut 3 bases from V and 7 bases from J; bases unmatched to any gene: 7. CDR3 DNA sequence: TGTGCCAGCAGCTTCACCGGCGGGGGGGCAAATGAGCAGTTCTTC. Translation: CASSFTGGGANEQFF.

This clone has a handful of counts. This chain connects TRBV9 to TRBJ2-7, with 10 bases identical to TRBD1. Germline V gene sequence: CDR1 SGDLS, CDR2 YYNGEE. J was trimmed by 5 bases and V by 4 bases; bases with no gene match: 9. This CDR3 spans 15 amino acids. CDR3 nucleotides: TGTGCCAGCAGCCCCGCGACAGGGGGCAAGAACGAGCAGTACTTC. Protein: CASSPATGGKNEQYF.